This T cell receptor beta chain was identified during a study of cytomegalovirus exposure and HLA in healthy donors. Whole-study results and caveats: Within the data, a cluster of highly shared sequence variants was likely a sequencing artifact.

For this clone: Its target is unknown.

60 Vbeta and 13 Jbeta primers were used in PCR. Repertoires were generated with immunoSEQ multiplex PCR, while TCRdb's copy carries only in-frame clones and drops some. The profile shows some 90,000 clones, over 75% of them singletons. What was sequenced was PBMCs. This receptor was identified in a man aged 25 to 40 in good health and CMV-seropositive.

CDR3 loop: CAWSGGRLAEAFF. CDR3 DNA sequence: TGTGCCTGGAGTGGAGGGCGGTTGGCTGAAGCTTTCTTT. The rearrangement joins TRBV30 to TRBJ1-1; D not certain. The length of the CDR3 is 13 residues. Germline-derived CDR1 and CDR2 are GTSNPN and SVGIG (reference sequence). V shed 1 base and J shed 6 bases, with 12 bases lying between them.